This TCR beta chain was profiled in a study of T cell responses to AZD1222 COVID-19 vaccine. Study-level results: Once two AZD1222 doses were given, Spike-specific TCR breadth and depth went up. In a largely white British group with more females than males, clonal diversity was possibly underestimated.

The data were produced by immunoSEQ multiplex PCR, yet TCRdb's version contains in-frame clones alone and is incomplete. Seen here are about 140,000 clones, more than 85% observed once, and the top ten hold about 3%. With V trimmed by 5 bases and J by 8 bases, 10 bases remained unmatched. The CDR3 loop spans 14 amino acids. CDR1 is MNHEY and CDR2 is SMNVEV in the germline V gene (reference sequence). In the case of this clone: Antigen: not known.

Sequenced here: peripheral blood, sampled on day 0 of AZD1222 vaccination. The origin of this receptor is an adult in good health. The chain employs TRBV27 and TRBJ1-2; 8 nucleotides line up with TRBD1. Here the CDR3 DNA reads TGTGCCAGCAGTCCCCGACAGGGGCGGTACGGCTACACCTTC. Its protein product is CASSPRQGRYGYTF.